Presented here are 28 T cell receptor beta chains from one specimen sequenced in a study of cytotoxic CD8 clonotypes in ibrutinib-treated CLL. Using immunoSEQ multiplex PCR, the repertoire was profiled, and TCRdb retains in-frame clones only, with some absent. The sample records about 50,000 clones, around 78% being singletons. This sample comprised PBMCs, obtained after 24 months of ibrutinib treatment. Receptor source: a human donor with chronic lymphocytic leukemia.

This chain's CDR3 is CAFSGRVNNEQFF. Written as DNA, the CDR3 is TGTGCCTTTAGCGGGAGGGTGAACAATGAGCAGTTCTTC. The chain is built from TRBV30 and TRBJ2-1; 11 bases align to TRBD2. The CDR3 is 13 residues long. Germline CDR1 reads GTSNPN; CDR2 reads SVGIG (reference sequence). Trimming removed 7 bases from V and 5 bases from J; junction bases left unmatched: 4.

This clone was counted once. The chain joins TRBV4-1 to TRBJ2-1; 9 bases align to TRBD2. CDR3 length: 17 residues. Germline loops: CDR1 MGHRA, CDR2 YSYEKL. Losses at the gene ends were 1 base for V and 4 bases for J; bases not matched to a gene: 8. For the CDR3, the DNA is TGCGCCAGCAGCCAAGGTGGGGCGGGAGGGCGGTACAATGAGCAGTTCTTC. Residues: CASSQGGAGGRYNEQFF.

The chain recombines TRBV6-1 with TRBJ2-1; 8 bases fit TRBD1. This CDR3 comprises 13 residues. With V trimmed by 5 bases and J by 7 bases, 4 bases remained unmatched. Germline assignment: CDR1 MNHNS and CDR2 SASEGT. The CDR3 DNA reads TGTGCCAGCAGTAAGGACAGGGAAAATGAGCAGTTCTTC. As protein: CASSKDRENEQFF.

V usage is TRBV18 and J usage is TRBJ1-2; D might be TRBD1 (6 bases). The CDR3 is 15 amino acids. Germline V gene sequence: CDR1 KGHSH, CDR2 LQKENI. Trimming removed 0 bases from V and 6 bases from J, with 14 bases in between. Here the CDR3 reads CASSPPRGPGDGYTF. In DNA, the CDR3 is TGTGCCAGCTCACCACCTCGGGGGCCCGGAGATGGCTACACCTTC.

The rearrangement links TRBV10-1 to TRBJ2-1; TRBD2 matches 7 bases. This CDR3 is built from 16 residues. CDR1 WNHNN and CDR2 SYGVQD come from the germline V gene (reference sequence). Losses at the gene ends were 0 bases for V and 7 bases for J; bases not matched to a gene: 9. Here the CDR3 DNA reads TGCGCCAGCAGTGAGTCAGGCGGGAGCAAAAGAAATGAGCAGTTCTTC. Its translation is CASSESGGSKRNEQFF.

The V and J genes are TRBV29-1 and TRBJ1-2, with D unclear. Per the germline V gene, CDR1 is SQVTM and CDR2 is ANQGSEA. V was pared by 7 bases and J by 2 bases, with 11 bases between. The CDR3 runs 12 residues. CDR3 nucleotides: TGCAGCGCCCTTTTCGCCAACTATGGCTACACCTTC. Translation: CSALFANYGYTF. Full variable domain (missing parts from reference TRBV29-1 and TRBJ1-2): SAVISQKPSRDICQRGTSLTIQCQVDSQVTMMFWYRQQPGQSLTLIATANQGSEATYESGFVIDKFPISRPNLTFSTLTVSNMSPEDSSIYLCSALFANYGYTFGSGTRLTVV.

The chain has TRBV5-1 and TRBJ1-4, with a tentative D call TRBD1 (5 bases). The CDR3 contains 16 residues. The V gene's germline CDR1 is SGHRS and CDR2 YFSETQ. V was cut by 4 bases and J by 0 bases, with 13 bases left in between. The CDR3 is CASSPGTSATNEKLFF. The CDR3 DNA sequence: TGCGCCAGCAGCCCCGGGACCTCTGCAACTAATGAAAAACTGTTTTTT.

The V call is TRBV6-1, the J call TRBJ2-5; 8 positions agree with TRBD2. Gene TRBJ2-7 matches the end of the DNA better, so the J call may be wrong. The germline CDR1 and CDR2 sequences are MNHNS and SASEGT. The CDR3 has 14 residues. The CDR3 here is CASSPGTSLYEQYF. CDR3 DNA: TGTGCCAGCAGTCCCGGGACTAGTCTCTACGAGCAGTACTTC.

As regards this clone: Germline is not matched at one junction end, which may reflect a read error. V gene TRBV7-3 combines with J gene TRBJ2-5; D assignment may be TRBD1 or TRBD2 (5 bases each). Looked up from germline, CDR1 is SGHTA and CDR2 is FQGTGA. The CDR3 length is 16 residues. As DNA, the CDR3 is TGTGCCAGCAGCCTAACCGGGACCGCGTACCAAGAGACCCAGTACTTC. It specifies CASSLTGTAYQETQYF.

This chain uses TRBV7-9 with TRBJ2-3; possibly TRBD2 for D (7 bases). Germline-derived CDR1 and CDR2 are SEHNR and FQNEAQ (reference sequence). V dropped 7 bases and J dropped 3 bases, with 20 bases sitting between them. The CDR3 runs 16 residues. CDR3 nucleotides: TGTGCCAGCAACCAAGGTCGGGGGGCGCAGACAGATACGCAGTATTTT. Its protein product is CASNQGRGAQTDTQYF.

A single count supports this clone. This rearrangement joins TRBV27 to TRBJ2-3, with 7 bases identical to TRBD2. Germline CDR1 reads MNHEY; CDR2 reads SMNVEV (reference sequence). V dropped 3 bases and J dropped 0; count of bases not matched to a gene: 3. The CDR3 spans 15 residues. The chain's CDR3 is CASSFSSGSTDTQYF. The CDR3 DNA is TGTGCCAGCAGTTTTTCTAGCGGTAGCACAGATACGCAGTATTTT.

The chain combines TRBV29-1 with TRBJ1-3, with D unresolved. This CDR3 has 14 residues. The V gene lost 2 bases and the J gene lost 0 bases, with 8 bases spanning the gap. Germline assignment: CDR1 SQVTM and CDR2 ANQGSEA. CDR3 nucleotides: TGCAGCGTTGAAAAGGACGTCTCTGGAAACACCATATATTTT. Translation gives CSVEKDVSGNTIYF.

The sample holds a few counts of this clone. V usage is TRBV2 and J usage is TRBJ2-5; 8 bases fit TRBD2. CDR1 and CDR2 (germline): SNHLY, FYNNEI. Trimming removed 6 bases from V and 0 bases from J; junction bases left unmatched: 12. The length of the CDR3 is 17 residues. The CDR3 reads CASSGLEGLGYQETQYF. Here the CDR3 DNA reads TGTGCCAGCAGCGGTCTAGAGGGACTAGGGTACCAAGAGACCCAGTACTTC.

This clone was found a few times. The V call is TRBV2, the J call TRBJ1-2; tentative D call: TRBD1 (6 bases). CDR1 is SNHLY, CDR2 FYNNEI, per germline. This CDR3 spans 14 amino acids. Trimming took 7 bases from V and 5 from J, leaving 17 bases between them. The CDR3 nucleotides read TGTGCCAGCATGTACAGGGACCTCCCTTATGGCTACACCTTC. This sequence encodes CASMYRDLPYGYTF. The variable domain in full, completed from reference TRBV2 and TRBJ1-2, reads EPEVTQTPSHQVTQMGQEVILRCVPISNHLYFYWYRQILGQKVEFLVSFYNNEISEKSEIFDDQFSVERPDGSNFTLKIRSTKLEDSAMYFCASMYRDLPYGYTFGSGTRLTVV.

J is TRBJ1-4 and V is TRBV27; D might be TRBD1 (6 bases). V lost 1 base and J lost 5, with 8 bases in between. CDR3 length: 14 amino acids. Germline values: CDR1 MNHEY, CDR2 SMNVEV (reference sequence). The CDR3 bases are TGTGCCAGCAGTTTATACCAGGGGAATGAAAAACTGTTTTTT. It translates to CASSLYQGNEKLFF. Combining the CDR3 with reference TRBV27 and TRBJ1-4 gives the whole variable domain EAQVTQNPRYLITVTGKKLTVTCSQNMNHEYMSWYRQDPGLGLRQIYYSMNVEVTDKGDVPEGYKVSRKEKRNFPLILESPSPNQTSLYFCASSLYQGNEKLFFGSGTQLSVL.

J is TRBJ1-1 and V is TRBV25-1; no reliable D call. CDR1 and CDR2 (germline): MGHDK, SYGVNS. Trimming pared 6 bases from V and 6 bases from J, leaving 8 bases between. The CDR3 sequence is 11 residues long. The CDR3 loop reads CASRDGPEAFF. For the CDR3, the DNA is TGTGCCAGCAGGGACGGACCTGAAGCTTTCTTT.

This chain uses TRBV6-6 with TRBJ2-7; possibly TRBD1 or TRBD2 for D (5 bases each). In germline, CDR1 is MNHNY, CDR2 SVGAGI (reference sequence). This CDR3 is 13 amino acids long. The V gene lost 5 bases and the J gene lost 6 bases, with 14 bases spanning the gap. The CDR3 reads CASSQLRDGEQYF. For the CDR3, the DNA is TGTGCCAGCAGTCAACTCCGGGACGGCGAGCAGTACTTC.

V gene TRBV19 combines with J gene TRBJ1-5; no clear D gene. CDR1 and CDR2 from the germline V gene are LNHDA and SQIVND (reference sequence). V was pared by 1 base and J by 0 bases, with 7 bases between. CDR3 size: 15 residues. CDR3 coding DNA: TGTGCCAGTAGTATAGTTCCCGATAGCAATCAGCCCCAGCATTTT. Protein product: CASSIVPDSNQPQHF. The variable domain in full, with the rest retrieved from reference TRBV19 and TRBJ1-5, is DGGITQSPKYLFRKEGQNVTLSCEQNLNHDAMYWYRQDPGQGLRLIYYSQIVNDFQKGDIAEGYSVSREKKESFPLTVTSAQKNPTAFYLCASSIVPDSNQPQHFGDGTRLSIL.

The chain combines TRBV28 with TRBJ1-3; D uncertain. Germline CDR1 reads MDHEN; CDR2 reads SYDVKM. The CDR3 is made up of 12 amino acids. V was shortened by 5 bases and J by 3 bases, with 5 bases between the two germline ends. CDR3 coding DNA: TGTGCCAGCAGTGTGCGTGGAAACACCATATATTTT. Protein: CASSVRGNTIYF.

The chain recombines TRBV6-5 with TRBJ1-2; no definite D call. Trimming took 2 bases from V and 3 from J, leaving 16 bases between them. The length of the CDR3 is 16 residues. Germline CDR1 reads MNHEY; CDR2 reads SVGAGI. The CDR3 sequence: CASSYGKGSTYYGYTF. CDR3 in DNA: TGTGCCAGCAGTTACGGAAAGGGATCCACCTACTATGGCTACACCTTC.

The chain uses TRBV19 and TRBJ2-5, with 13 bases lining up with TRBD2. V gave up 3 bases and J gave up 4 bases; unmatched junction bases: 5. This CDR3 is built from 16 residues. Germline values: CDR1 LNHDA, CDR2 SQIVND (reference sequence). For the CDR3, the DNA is TGTGCCAGTAGTATCCCCGGACTAGCGGGAGTAGAGACCCAGTACTTC. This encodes CASSIPGLAGVETQYF.

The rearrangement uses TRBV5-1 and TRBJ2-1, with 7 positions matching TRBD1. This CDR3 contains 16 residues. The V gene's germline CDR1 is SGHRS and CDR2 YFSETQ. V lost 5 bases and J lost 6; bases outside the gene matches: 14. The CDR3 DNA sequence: TGCGCCAGCAGGCCCCTAGCAGGGGGTAGTTTCAATGAGCAGTTCTTC. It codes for CASRPLAGGSFNEQFF.

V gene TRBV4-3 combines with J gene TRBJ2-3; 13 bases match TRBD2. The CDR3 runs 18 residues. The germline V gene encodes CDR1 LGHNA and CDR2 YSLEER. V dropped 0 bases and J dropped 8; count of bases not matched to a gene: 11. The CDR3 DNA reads TGCGCCAGCAGCCAAGAAATCGGACTAGCGGGAGTTGGGGGTACGCAGTATTTT. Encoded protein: CASSQEIGLAGVGGTQYF.

DNA for the CDR3: TGCAGCGTTGGGGGACAGAGTTCCTACGAGCAGTACTTC. Translating gives CSVGGQSSYEQYF. V is TRBV29-1 and J is TRBJ2-7, with 7 nucleotides matching TRBD1. The CDR3 extends over 13 amino acids. CDR1 is SQVTM, CDR2 ANQGSEA, per germline. V lost 4 bases and J lost 1; bases outside the gene matches: 4.

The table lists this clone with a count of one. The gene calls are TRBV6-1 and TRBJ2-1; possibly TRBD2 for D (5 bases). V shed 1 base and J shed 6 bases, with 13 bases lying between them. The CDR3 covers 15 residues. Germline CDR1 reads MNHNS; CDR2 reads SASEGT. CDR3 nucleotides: TGTGCCAGCAGTGAAGGGAGCGGTCCGGCCAATGAGCAGTTCTTC. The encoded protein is CASSEGSGPANEQFF.

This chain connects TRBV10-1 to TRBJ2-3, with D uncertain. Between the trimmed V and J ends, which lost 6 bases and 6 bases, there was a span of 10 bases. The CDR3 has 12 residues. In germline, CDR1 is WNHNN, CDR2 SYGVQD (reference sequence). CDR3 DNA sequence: TGCGCCAGCAGCCAGGTCTTTGATACGCAGTATTTT. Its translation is CASSQVFDTQYF.

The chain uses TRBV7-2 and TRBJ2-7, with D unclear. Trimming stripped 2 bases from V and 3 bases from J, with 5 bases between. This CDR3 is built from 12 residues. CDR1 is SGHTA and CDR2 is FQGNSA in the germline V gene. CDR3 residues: CASSLTVYEQYF. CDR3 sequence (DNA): TGTGCCAGCAGCTTAACTGTCTACGAGCAGTACTTC.

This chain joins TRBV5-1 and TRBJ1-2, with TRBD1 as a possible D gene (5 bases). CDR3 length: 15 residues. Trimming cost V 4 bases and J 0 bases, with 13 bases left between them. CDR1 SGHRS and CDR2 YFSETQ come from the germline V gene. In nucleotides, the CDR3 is TGCGCCAGCAGCCTTGGACAATCAGCTAACTATGGCTACACCTTC. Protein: CASSLGQSANYGYTF.